Listed here are 29 T cell receptor beta chains from one sample, sequenced in a study of blood T cell repertoires in COVID-19. Measured with immunoSEQ multiplex PCR; TCRdb has only the in-frame clones, and not every one. The sample gives around 26,000 clones, around 92% of which show up once; roughly 2.1% is in the top ten. Sequencing input: peripheral blood. Every receptor here comes from a human donor in a cohort sampled during active COVID-19.

This clone turned up a few times. The chain uses TRBV2 and TRBJ1-6; TRBD1 aligns across 8 bases. V was pared by 0 bases and J by 8 bases, with 3 bases of the junction left unmatched. Germline V gives CDR1 SNHLY, CDR2 FYNNEI. CDR3 length equals 15 residues. CDR3 coding DNA: TGTGCCAGCAGTGAAGCTGGACAGGGATATTCACCCCTCCACTTT. Translated: CASSEAGQGYSPLHF.

The chain employs TRBV27 and TRBJ2-3; D unresolved. The germline gives CDR1 MNHEY, CDR2 SMNVEV (reference sequence). V was shortened by 2 bases and J by 1 base, with 10 bases between the two germline ends. This CDR3 region has 15 residues. CDR3 in DNA: TGTGCCAGCAGTTTAGGCGGAGTTCGCACAGATACGCAGTATTTT. It yields the protein CASSLGGVRTDTQYF.

The J gene is TRBJ1-1, the V gene TRBV5-5; a weak D match, TRBD1 (6 bases). The CDR3 has 14 residues. The germline V gene encodes CDR1 SGHKS and CDR2 YYEKEE (reference sequence). Trimming took 1 base from V and 1 from J, leaving 8 bases between them. The CDR3 protein is CASSLTGRNTEAFF. The CDR3 bases are TGTGCCAGCAGCTTGACAGGGAGGAACACTGAAGCTTTCTTT.

This rearrangement joins TRBV6-5 to TRBJ2-7, with TRBD2 as a possible D gene (6 bases). Germline CDR1 MNHEY, CDR2 SVGAGI. The CDR3 has 14 residues. Trimming stripped 6 bases from V and 3 bases from J, with 15 bases between. CDR3 protein: CASRTGTGYYEQYF. In nucleotides, the CDR3 is TGTGCCAGCAGGACCGGGACTGGATACTACGAGCAGTACTTC.

The chain carries TRBV7-2 and TRBJ2-7; 7 nucleotides match TRBD1. The ends lost 5 bases at V and 3 bases at J; junction bases unmatched: 16. Germline V gene sequence: CDR1 SGHTA, CDR2 FQGNSA. The CDR3 loop spans 17 amino acids. CDR3 bases: TGTGCCAGCAGCAAAAGTGGGGGAACAGGGGCTTTCTACGAGCAGTACTTC. Translation: CASSKSGGTGAFYEQYF.

The chain is built from TRBV18 and TRBJ1-1; D unresolved. CDR1 KGHSH and CDR2 LQKENI come from the germline V gene. Between the trimmed V and J ends, which lost 1 base and 1 base, there was a span of 7 bases. CDR3 length equals 14 residues. The CDR3, as DNA: TGTGCCAGCTCACCACAAAAACAGAACACTGAAGCTTTCTTT. Amino acid sequence: CASSPQKQNTEAFF.

V and J are TRBV6-5 and TRBJ1-5; D is undetermined. Germline CDR1 reads MNHEY; CDR2 reads SVGAGI. The CDR3 consists of 12 residues. V dropped 5 bases and J dropped 5 bases, with 7 bases sitting between them. The CDR3: CASSTQDQPQHF. In DNA form, the CDR3 reads TGTGCCAGCAGTACCCAGGATCAGCCCCAGCATTTT.

This sequence joins TRBV6-6 and TRBJ1-1, with no clear D. CDR1 and CDR2 (germline): MNHNY, SVGAGI (reference sequence). Trimming took off 4 bases at V and 7 bases at J, with 16 bases between the two ends. CDR3 length: 14 amino acids. Here the CDR3 DNA reads TGTGCCAGCAGTTTCCAAATTCTACAGAATGAAGCTTTCTTT. As protein: CASSFQILQNEAFF.

V and J are TRBV5-1 and TRBJ2-5; 8 nucleotides align to TRBD1. CDR3 length: 15 residues. Germline CDR1 SGHRS, CDR2 YFSETQ. V shed 4 bases and J 4 bases; nucleotides not matched to a gene: 9. CDR3 nucleotides: TGCGCCAGCAGCGCTGGGCAGGGGGCGGGAGAGACCCAGTACTTC. Its protein is CASSAGQGAGETQYF. The entire variable domain, with the rest obtained from reference TRBV5-1 and TRBJ2-5, is as follows: KAGVTQTPRYLIKTRGQQVTLSCSPISGHRSVSWYQQTPGQGLQFLFEYFSETQRNKGNFPGRFSGRQFSNSRSEMNVSTLELGDSALYLCASSAGQGAGETQYFGPGTRLLVL.

V is TRBV19 and J is TRBJ1-1; D perhaps matches TRBD1 (6 bases). The V end was cut by 1 base, the J end by 4 bases, with 13 bases between. Germline V CDR1 and CDR2: LNHDA, SQIVND (reference sequence). This CDR3 has 15 amino acids. The CDR3 region is CASSIGAGAFTEAFF. The CDR3 DNA sequence: TGTGCCAGTAGTATAGGGGCAGGGGCCTTCACTGAAGCTTTCTTT. The variable domain in full, completed from reference TRBV19 and TRBJ1-1, reads DGGITQSPKYLFRKEGQNVTLSCEQNLNHDAMYWYRQDPGQGLRLIYYSQIVNDFQKGDIAEGYSVSREKKESFPLTVTSAQKNPTAFYLCASSIGAGAFTEAFFGQGTRLTVV.

The chain carries TRBV5-4 and TRBJ2-2, with TRBD1 matching 8 bases. CDR3 length: 16 amino acids. Germline V gives CDR1 SGHNT, CDR2 YYREEE (reference sequence). After removal of 0 bases from V and 6 bases from J, the junction contained 7 bases not matched to a gene. The CDR3 region is CASSLAGGQVSGELFF. In DNA, the CDR3 is TGTGCCAGCAGCTTGGCCGGGGGACAGGTCTCCGGGGAGCTGTTTTTT.

CDR3 sequence reads: CAISRLAGETGELFF. The CDR3 nucleotides are TGCGCCATCTCTAGACTAGCGGGAGAGACCGGGGAGCTGTTTTTT. This chain links TRBV5-1 with TRBJ2-2, with 12 bases matching TRBD2. The ends lost 9 bases at V and 5 bases at J; junction bases unmatched: 8. The CDR3 covers 15 residues. Germline CDR1 SGHRS, CDR2 YFSETQ.

This clone was found once. The chain couples TRBV5-1 to TRBJ2-7, with a weak D call TRBD2 (6 bases). The germline V and J ends were trimmed by 0 bases and 0 bases, with 7 bases remaining between them. This CDR3 comprises 14 residues. CDR1 and CDR2 (germline): SGHRS, YFSETQ. The CDR3 nucleotides are TGCGCCAGCAGCTTGGTTAGCGGCTCCTACGAGCAGTACTTC. Residues: CASSLVSGSYEQYF.

The chain recombines TRBV27 with TRBJ2-1, with TRBD2 matching 9 bases. Germline-derived CDR1 and CDR2 are MNHEY and SMNVEV (reference sequence). The CDR3 extends over 14 amino acids. J lost 9 bases, V lost 3 bases, and 6 bases had no gene match. CDR3 nucleotide sequence: TGTGCCAGCAGTTTGATAGCGGGAGCGGGTGAGCAGTTCTTC. This encodes CASSLIAGAGEQFF.

The genes are TRBV2 and TRBJ2-7, with D possibly matching TRBD2 (6 bases). The CDR3 contains 12 residues. Germline assignment: CDR1 SNHLY and CDR2 FYNNEI. V lost 8 bases and J 3 bases, leaving 11 bases between the germline ends. CDR3 amino acids: CASRDWDYEQYF. The CDR3 DNA sequence: TGTGCCAGCCGGGACTGGGACTACGAGCAGTACTTC.

The gene calls are TRBV5-4 and TRBJ2-4; 9 bases line up with TRBD1. V lost 3 bases to trimming and J lost 8 bases; unmatched junction nucleotides: 6. Germline CDR1 is SGHNT and CDR2 is YYREEE (reference sequence). This CDR3 has 14 residues. CDR3: CASSWNRGQDIQYF. CDR3 DNA: TGTGCCAGCAGCTGGAACAGGGGGCAAGACATTCAGTACTTC.

The chain recombines TRBV19 with TRBJ2-4; 8 bases match TRBD2. CDR3 length: 16 residues. V dropped 1 base and J dropped 14; count of bases not matched to a gene: 16. Germline CDR1 LNHDA, CDR2 SQIVND (reference sequence). This chain's CDR3 is CASSIVPGSGGSIEYF. CDR3 nucleotides: TGTGCCAGTAGTATAGTTCCGGGAAGCGGGGGAAGTATAGAGTACTTC.

V usage is TRBV12-3 or TRBV12-4 and J usage is TRBJ2-5, with D possibly matching TRBD1 (5 bases). The ends were cut back, 1 base at V and 2 bases at J, with 5 bases in the middle. The CDR3 is made up of 13 amino acids. CDR3 loop: CASSLGQQETQYF. The CDR3 nucleotides read TGTGCCAGCAGTTTAGGACAGCAAGAGACCCAGTACTTC.

This clone was counted only a few times. V usage is TRBV18 and J usage is TRBJ2-2; TRBD2 might be the D (5 bases). This CDR3 has 16 amino acids. With 3 bases removed from V and 3 bases from J, the gap between germline ends came to 14 bases. Germline V CDR1 and CDR2: KGHSH, LQKENI. The CDR3: CASSPRGEPDTGELFF. As DNA, the CDR3 is TGTGCCAGCTCACCTCGGGGAGAGCCAGACACCGGGGAGCTGTTTTTT.

V and J are TRBV5-1 and TRBJ2-6; 8 nucleotides match TRBD1. The V gene's germline CDR1 is SGHRS and CDR2 YFSETQ. The CDR3 is made up of 18 amino acids. The V gene end was trimmed by 0 bases and the J gene end by 0 bases; junction bases not matched to a gene: 5. The CDR3 spells CASSLAGTGSSGANVLTF. Written as DNA, the CDR3 is TGCGCCAGCAGCTTGGCCGGGACAGGCAGCTCTGGGGCCAACGTCCTGACTTTC. The full variable domain, with the rest looked up from reference TRBV5-1 and TRBJ2-6, is KAGVTQTPRYLIKTRGQQVTLSCSPISGHRSVSWYQQTPGQGLQFLFEYFSETQRNKGNFPGRFSGRQFSNSRSEMNVSTLELGDSALYLCASSLAGTGSSGANVLTFGAGSRLTVL.

The chain joins TRBV13 to TRBJ1-2; tentative D call: TRBD1 (6 bases). There are 13 residues in the CDR3. Germline V CDR1 and CDR2: PRHDT, FYEKMQ (reference sequence). Trimming stripped 11 bases from V and 3 bases from J, with 16 bases between. In DNA form, the CDR3 reads TGTGCCTCCTCTAACAGGGTCGACTATGGCTACACCTTC. Protein: CASSNRVDYGYTF.

The chain carries TRBV5-1 and TRBJ2-6, with 10 bases fitting TRBD2. The CDR3 consists of 18 residues. The V and J ends lost 3 bases and 3 bases, in that order; junction bases with no gene match: 9. Germline loops: CDR1 SGHRS, CDR2 YFSETQ. The DNA of the CDR3 is TGCGCCAGCAGCTCCCAAGGGCTAGCGGGAGTTGGGGCCAACGTCCTGACTTTC. Protein product: CASSSQGLAGVGANVLTF.

V is TRBV30 and J is TRBJ2-1; weak D call: TRBD2 (5 bases). Trimming shortened V by 1 base and J by 0 bases, and 10 bases separated the two germline ends. The germline CDR1 and CDR2 sequences are GTSNPN and SVGIG (reference sequence). The CDR3 runs to 15 residues. CDR3 nucleotide sequence: TGTGCCTGGAGTGCCGGACTGGTCTCCTACAATGAGCAGTTCTTC. Its translation is CAWSAGLVSYNEQFF. The whole variable domain, remainder taken from reference TRBV30 and TRBJ2-1, is SQTIHQWPATLVQPVGSPLSLECTVEGTSNPNLYWYRQAAGRGLQLLFYSVGIGQISSEVPQNLSASRPQDRQFILSSKKLLLSDSGFYLCAWSAGLVSYNEQFFGPGTRLTVL.

V usage is TRBV5-1 and J usage is TRBJ1-5; 8 positions match TRBD1. Trimming removed 2 bases from V and 7 bases from J; junction bases left unmatched: 8. Germline lookup yields CDR1 SGHRS and CDR2 YFSETQ. There are 15 residues in the CDR3. The CDR3: CASSFQGQAGQPQHF. The CDR3 DNA reads TGCGCCAGCAGCTTCCAGGGACAGGCGGGGCAGCCCCAGCATTTT.

The rearrangement links TRBV20-1 to TRBJ1-2; 10 bases line up with TRBD1. This CDR3 comprises 11 residues. The trim removed 5 bases at V and 8 bases at J, leaving 2 bases unmatched. Germline V gene sequence: CDR1 DFQATT, CDR2 SNEGSKA (reference sequence). Here the CDR3 reads CSAGQGEGYTF. The CDR3, as DNA: TGCAGTGCTGGACAGGGGGAGGGCTACACCTTC.

The chain couples TRBV7-3 to TRBJ2-2; weak D call: TRBD1 (6 bases). Germline loops: CDR1 SGHTA, CDR2 FQGTGA. V was shortened by 0 bases and J by 4 bases, with 9 bases between the two germline ends. The CDR3 covers 15 residues. CDR3: CASSLTGAGTGELFF. DNA of the CDR3: TGTGCCAGCAGCTTAACGGGGGCGGGCACCGGGGAGCTGTTTTTT.

The rearrangement uses TRBV23-1 and TRBJ2-7; 7 bases are a match to TRBD1. TRBV23-1 is assigned to the ORF class and has an uncertain function. Trimming at V came to 6 bases and at J to 3 bases, leaving 8 bases not matched to a gene. This CDR3 has 14 amino acids. The CDR3 DNA reads as TGCGCCAGCAGCACACCGGGACAGTACTACGAGCAGTACTTC. Translated: CASSTPGQYYEQYF.

This chain connects TRBV19 to TRBJ2-1; D is unresolved. This CDR3 spans 14 amino acids. CDR1 is LNHDA, CDR2 SQIVND, per germline (reference sequence). Trimming took 7 bases from V and 0 from J, leaving 10 bases between them. This chain's CDR3 is CASNEQTSYNEQFF. The DNA of the CDR3 is TGTGCCAGTAATGAACAGACCTCCTACAATGAGCAGTTCTTC.

The V gene is TRBV2, the J gene TRBJ2-1; TRBD2 might be the D (6 bases). Trimming took off 4 bases at V and 0 bases at J, with 16 bases between the two ends. The CDR3 spans 17 residues. The germline gives CDR1 SNHLY, CDR2 FYNNEI. CDR3 nucleotide sequence: TGTGCCAGCAGTGGAGGGACCCCCGGGGGCTCCTACAATGAGCAGTTCTTC. Translation: CASSGGTPGGSYNEQFF.